The clone carrying this TCR beta chain was counted many times. The ends were cut back, 5 bases at V and 4 bases at J, with 23 bases in the middle. Germline assignment: CDR1 MNHGY and CDR2 SAAAGT. The CDR3 spans 17 residues. This sample was included in a study of kidney transplant recipient with SARS-CoV-2 infection. One entry per CDR3 protein results from TCRdb running MiXCR on the reads. The sample lists under 250,000 distinct CDR3 sequences, under 35% seen once, with almost 7.5% in the top ten. The sample was a blood sample, taken at baseline and on day 111 from a kidney transplant recipient. The chain uses TRBV6-8 and TRBJ1-2; a weak D match, TRBD1 (5 bases). This clonotype was sampled from a male patient aged 30 to 40 who had COVID-19 and was a kidney transplant recipient. The graft donor may have given rise to some T cells. The CDR3 reads CASSETGRSRKTYGYTF. CDR3 DNA: TGTGCCAGCAGTGAGACGGGACGCTCTAGAAAGACCTATGGCTACACCTTC.